The next 22 T cell receptor beta chains were all read from a single sample in a study of regulatory T cells in long-lasting Graves disease. Building the TCR beta libraries relied on iRepertoire HTBI primers, and CDR3 regions underwent Arm-PCR. TCRdb redid the calling of the multiplex PCR reads with MiXCR, one entry per CDR3 protein. Among about 530,000 distinct CDR3 sequences listed, roughly 16% were seen once. Time point described: newly diagnosed GD, antithyroid drugs for less than 3 months. The TCR library used RNA extracted from PBMCs. The same specimen was also included in a second study, on T cells in Graves' hyperthyroidism and ophthalmopathy.

The material was peripheral blood mononuclear cells (PBMCs), obtained at new diagnosis, from a patient treated with antithyroid drugs. Receptors originate from a woman aged 40 to 65 with Graves disease.

This clonotype was detected a few times. The chain recombines TRBV19 with TRBJ1-5, with D perhaps TRBD1 (6 bases). Trimming removed 4 bases at V and 2 bases at J, with 18 bases between. The germline V gene encodes CDR1 LNHDA and CDR2 SQIVND (reference sequence). The length of the CDR3 is 17 residues. The CDR3, as DNA: TGTGCCAGTAGTACTCCGGGACAAGAAAGCGGCAATCAGCCCCAGCATTTT. Translated: CASSTPGQESGNQPQHF.

CDR3 residues: CASRNLGGDEQFF. The CDR3 nucleotides are TGTGCCAGCAGAAACCTAGGGGGGGATGAGCAGTTCTTC. V is TRBV27 and J is TRBJ2-1; D perhaps matches TRBD2 (7 bases). The germline CDR1 and CDR2 sequences are MNHEY and SMNVEV (reference sequence). V was shortened by 6 bases and J by 8 bases, with 14 bases between the two germline ends. CDR3 length: 13 amino acids.

This clonotype was found many times. The chain joins TRBV20-1 to TRBJ2-1, with 16 nucleotides matching TRBD2. CDR3 length: 15 residues. V gave up 1 base and J gave up 9 bases; unmatched junction bases: 3. Germline assignment: CDR1 DFQATT and CDR2 SNEGSKA (reference sequence). For the CDR3, the DNA is TGCAGTGCTAGAGTGGGGACTAGCGGGGGGGGTGAGCAGTTCTTC. Protein sequence: CSARVGTSGGGEQFF.

In this sample, this clonotype turned up a few times. As DNA, the CDR3 is TGTGCCAGCACCTCCTCAGGATACAATGAGCAGTTCTTC. It is translated as CASTSSGYNEQFF. The V call is TRBV12-3 or TRBV12-4, the J call TRBJ2-1; no firm D call. The CDR3 spans 13 residues. The V end was cut by 7 bases, the J end by 4 bases, with 11 bases between.

The chain employs TRBV5-6 and TRBJ2-3; D not resolved. Germline loops: CDR1 SGHDT, CDR2 YYEEEE. Trimming took 1 base from V and 2 from J, leaving 8 bases between them. The CDR3 is 14 amino acids. CDR3: CASSLSGATDTQYF. The CDR3 DNA follows: TGTGCCAGCAGCTTGTCAGGCGCCACAGATACGCAGTATTTT.

The sample holds many counts of this clonotype. The chain carries TRBV5-6 and TRBJ1-1; a possible D gene is TRBD1 (5 bases). Between the trimmed V and J ends, which lost 3 bases and 1 base, there was a span of 13 bases. There are 15 residues in the CDR3. CDR1 SGHDT and CDR2 YYEEEE come from the germline V gene. The CDR3 coding sequence is TGTGCCAGCAGCTGGGTGGACACTTCGAACACTGAAGCTTTCTTT. It yields the protein CASSWVDTSNTEAFF. Full variable domain (rest looked up from reference TRBV5-6 and TRBJ1-1): DAGVTQSPTHLIKTRGQQVTLRCSPKSGHDTVSWYQQALGQGPQFIFQYYEEEERQRGNFPDRFSGHQFPNYSSELNVNALLLGDSALYLCASSWVDTSNTEAFFGQGTRLTVV.

This clonotype has at least ten counts. This sequence joins TRBV11-2 and TRBJ2-7; D uncertain. Germline values: CDR1 SGHAT, CDR2 FQNNGV. CDR3 length equals 13 residues. Trimming pared 1 base from V and 6 bases from J, leaving 10 bases between. The CDR3 reads CASSLVVVGEQYF. As DNA, the CDR3 is TGTGCCAGCAGCTTAGTGGTGGTTGGCGAGCAGTACTTC.

Concerning this clonotype: A much larger clone lies a single base off, so this may be a read error. The gene calls are TRBV11-1 and TRBJ2-1; 7 nucleotides align to TRBD2. The germline CDR1 and CDR2 sequences are SGHAT and FQDESV (reference sequence). The V and J ends lost 4 bases and 6 bases, in that order; junction bases with no gene match: 6. The CDR3 totals 14 residues. The CDR3 sequence is CASSSTLASNEQFF. The DNA for the CDR3 is TGTGCCAGCAGCTCAACACTAGCGAGCAATGAGCAGTTCTTC.

This clonotype was recorded a few times. The J gene is TRBJ1-2, the V gene TRBV13; D is unclear. This CDR3 spans 16 amino acids. Trimming removed 0 bases from V and 4 bases from J, with 15 bases in between. Germline lookup yields CDR1 PRHDT and CDR2 FYEKMQ (reference sequence). CDR3 sequence (DNA): TGTGCCAGCAGCTTAGGTCCATTCGGGGTTGGCTATGGCTACACCTTC. It yields the protein CASSLGPFGVGYGYTF.

This clonotype showed up many times. This chain links TRBV7-2 with TRBJ1-1, with 7 bases lining up with TRBD1. The germline V gene has CDR1 SGHTA and CDR2 FQGNSA. J lost 3 bases, V lost 6 bases, and 4 bases had no gene match. This CDR3 is built from 13 residues. CDR3 sequence: CASRQDRHTEAFF. As DNA, the CDR3 is TGTGCCAGCAGACAGGACAGGCACACTGAAGCTTTCTTT.

Of note for this clonotype: A much larger clone is a single base away; this may be a read error. The chain employs TRBV9 and TRBJ2-1, with TRBD1 matching 9 bases. This CDR3 spans 14 amino acids. Per the germline V gene, CDR1 is SGDLS and CDR2 is YYNGEE. The CDR3 protein is CASGSGDRDAEQLF. CDR3 sequence (DNA): TGTGCCAGTGGTTCAGGGGACAGGGATGCTGAGCAGCTCTTC.

V is TRBV19 and J is TRBJ2-7; TRBD1 matches 7 bases. The length of the CDR3 is 13 residues. V lost 8 bases, J lost 0 bases, and 4 bases stayed unmatched. Per the germline V gene, CDR1 is LNHDA and CDR2 is SQIVND (reference sequence). The CDR3 nucleotides read TGTGCCAGTGCCGGACAGGACTCCTACGAGCAGTACTTC. It encodes CASAGQDSYEQYF.

This chain uses TRBV12-3 or TRBV12-4 with TRBJ2-2; D not resolved. V lost 10 bases, J lost 1 base, and 19 bases lay in between. The CDR3 runs 16 residues. CDR3 sequence reads: CANNTINQENTGELFF. The CDR3 DNA sequence: TGTGCCAACAACACAATTAATCAAGAGAACACCGGGGAGCTGTTTTTT.

In this sample, this clonotype turned up many times. The CDR3 DNA reads TGTGCCAGCAGTGCAGGCCACGCCGAGCAGTACTTC. Amino acid sequence: CASSAGHAEQYF. The chain links TRBV2 to TRBJ2-7, with D hard to call. CDR1 is SNHLY and CDR2 is FYNNEI in the germline V gene. The CDR3 has 12 residues. Trimming removed 4 bases at V and 6 bases at J, with 10 bases between. Together with reference TRBV2 and TRBJ2-7, the CDR3 gives the full variable domain: EPEVTQTPSHQVTQMGQEVILRCVPISNHLYFYWYRQILGQKVEFLVSFYNNEISEKSEIFDDQFSVERPDGSNFTLKIRSTKLEDSAMYFCASSAGHAEQYFGPGTRLTVT.

This chain joins TRBV9 and TRBJ1-1, with D possibly TRBD1 on 6 matching bases. V lost 4 bases and J 5 bases, leaving 12 bases between the germline ends. CDR3 size: 13 residues. Germline assignment: CDR1 SGDLS and CDR2 YYNGEE. The CDR3 coding sequence is TGTGCCAGCAGCATTACAGGGAAAACTGAAGCTTTCTTT. It is translated as CASSITGKTEAFF.

The chain uses TRBV7-2 and TRBJ2-7, with TRBD1 as a possible D gene (5 bases). Germline CDR1 and CDR2: SGHTA and FQGNSA. This CDR3 contains 13 residues. The V end was cut by 5 bases, the J end by 1 base, with 9 bases between. This chain's CDR3 is CASSPRVSYEQYF. CDR3 bases: TGTGCCAGCAGCCCCAGGGTATCCTACGAGCAGTACTTC. The variable domain in full, completed from reference TRBV7-2 and TRBJ2-7, reads GAGVSQSPSNKVTEKGKDVELRCDPISGHTALYWYRQSLGQGLEFLIYFQGNSAPDKSGLPSDRFSAERTGGSVSTLTIQRTQQEDSAVYLCASSPRVSYEQYFGPGTRLTVT.

The CDR3 region has the DNA TGTGCCAGCAGTTCTCCAAGGGCGGCCGGGGGGGGGGCCAACGTCCTGACTTTC. Translating it yields CASSSPRAAGGGANVLTF. The rearrangement links TRBV12-3 or TRBV12-4 to TRBJ2-6, with 7 bases identical to TRBD2. After removal of 4 bases from V and 4 bases from J, the junction contained 13 bases not matched to a gene. CDR3 length equals 18 residues.

Concerning this clonotype: A much larger clone differs by one base, so this may be a read error. The CDR3 nucleotides are TGTGCCAGCACCTATGGGAGGGGAGGCTCCACTGAAGCTTTCTTT. Translating gives CASTYGRGGSTEAFF. V and J are TRBV2 and TRBJ1-1; weak D call: TRBD1 (5 bases). The germline gives CDR1 SNHLY, CDR2 FYNNEI. V was pared by 7 bases and J by 4 bases, with 19 bases between. This CDR3 is 15 amino acids long.

This clonotype was detected ten times or more. The chain combines TRBV28 with TRBJ1-2; D remains unclear. The CDR3 extends over 14 amino acids. The germline V gene encodes CDR1 MDHEN and CDR2 SYDVKM. Deletions cut 7 bases from V and 8 bases from J, with 20 bases between. The CDR3 reads CASTDGLLIRGYTF. The CDR3 DNA sequence: TGTGCCAGCACCGACGGGCTTCTCATAAGGGGCTACACCTTC.

Of note for this clonotype: A much larger clone differs from this one at a single base, so this may be a read error. This chain links TRBV2 with TRBJ2-7; D is unresolved. Per the germline V gene, CDR1 is SNHLY and CDR2 is FYNNEI. Trimming stripped 3 bases from V and 7 bases from J, with 13 bases between. The CDR3 is made up of 13 amino acids. This CDR3 is CASSDTVYNEQYF. The CDR3 DNA reads as TGTGCCAGCAGTGATACGGTATACAATGAGCAGTACTTC.

This clonotype has more than one count but fewer than ten. This chain uses TRBV28 with TRBJ1-6; D not certain. The CDR3 extends over 12 amino acids. Trimming stripped 6 bases from V and 6 bases from J, with 6 bases between. The germline gives CDR1 MDHEN, CDR2 SYDVKM. The CDR3 DNA is TGTGCCAGCAGCTTACTTAATTCACCCCTCCACTTT. Its protein product is CASSLLNSPLHF.

This clonotype was detected many times. The junction differs from germline at one of its ends, possibly a read error. CDR3 residues: CASSQDRTSYGYTF. CDR3 coding DNA: TGCGCCAGCAGCCAAGATAGGACATCGTATGGCTACACCTTC. V usage is TRBV3-1 and J usage is TRBJ1-2; the D gene is possibly TRBD1 (5 bases). CDR1 and CDR2 (germline): LGHDT, YNNKEL (reference sequence). The CDR3 sequence is 14 residues long. Filled out from reference TRBV3-1 and TRBJ1-2, the complete variable domain reads DTAVSQTPKYLVTQMGNDKSIKCEQNLGHDTMYWYKQDSKKFLKIMFSYNNKELIINETVPNRFSPKSPDKAHLNLHINSLELGDSAVYFCASSQDRTSYGYTFGSGTRLTVV.